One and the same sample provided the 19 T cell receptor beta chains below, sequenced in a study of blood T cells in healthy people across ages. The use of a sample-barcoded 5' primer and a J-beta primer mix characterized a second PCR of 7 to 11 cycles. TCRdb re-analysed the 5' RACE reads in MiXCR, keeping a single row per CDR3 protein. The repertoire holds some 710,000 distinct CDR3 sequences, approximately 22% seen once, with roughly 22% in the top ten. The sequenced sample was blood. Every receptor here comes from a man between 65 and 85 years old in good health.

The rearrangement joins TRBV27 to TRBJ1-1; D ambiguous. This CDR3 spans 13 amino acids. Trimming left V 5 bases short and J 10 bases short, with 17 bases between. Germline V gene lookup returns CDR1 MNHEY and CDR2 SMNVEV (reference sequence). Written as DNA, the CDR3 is TGTGCCAGCAGTCCCCGTGAACGAGCAAGAGCTTTCTTT. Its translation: CASSPRERARAFF.

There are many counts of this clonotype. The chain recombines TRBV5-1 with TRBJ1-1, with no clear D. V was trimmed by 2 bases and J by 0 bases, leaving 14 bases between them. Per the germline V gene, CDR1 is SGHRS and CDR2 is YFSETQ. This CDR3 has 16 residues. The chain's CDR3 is CASSLPRQTVNTEAFF. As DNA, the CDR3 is TGCGCCAGCAGCTTACCACGGCAGACGGTGAACACTGAAGCTTTCTTT. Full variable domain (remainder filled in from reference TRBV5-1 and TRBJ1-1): KAGVTQTPRYLIKTRGQQVTLSCSPISGHRSVSWYQQTPGQGLQFLFEYFSETQRNKGNFPGRFSGRQFSNSRSEMNVSTLELGDSALYLCASSLPRQTVNTEAFFGQGTRLTVV.

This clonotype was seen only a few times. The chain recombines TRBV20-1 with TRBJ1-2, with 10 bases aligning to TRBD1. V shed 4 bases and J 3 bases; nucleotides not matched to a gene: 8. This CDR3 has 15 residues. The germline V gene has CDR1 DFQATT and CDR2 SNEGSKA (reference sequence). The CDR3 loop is CSAISMGQGHYGYTF. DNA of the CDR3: TGCAGTGCTATTAGCATGGGACAGGGGCACTATGGCTACACCTTC.

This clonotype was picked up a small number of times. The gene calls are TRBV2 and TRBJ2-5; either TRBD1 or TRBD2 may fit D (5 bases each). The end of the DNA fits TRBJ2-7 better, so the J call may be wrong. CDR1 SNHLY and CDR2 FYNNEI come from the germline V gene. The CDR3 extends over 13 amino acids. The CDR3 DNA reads TGTGCCAGCAGTGCAGGGACGGACTACGAGCAGTACTTC. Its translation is CASSAGTDYEQYF.

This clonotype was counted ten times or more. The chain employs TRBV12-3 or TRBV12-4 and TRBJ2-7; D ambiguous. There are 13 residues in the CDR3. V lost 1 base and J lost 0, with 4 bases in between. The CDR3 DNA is TGTGCCAGCAGTTTAGGTTTCTCCTACGAGCAGTACTTC. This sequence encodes CASSLGFSYEQYF.

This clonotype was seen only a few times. CDR3 DNA sequence: TGTGCCAGCAGCTTAGGGGGCGTGGTTGGCACTGAAGCTTTCTTT. Amino acid sequence: CASSLGGVVGTEAFF. The chain uses TRBV7-9 and TRBJ1-1, with a tentative D call TRBD1 (5 bases). Germline CDR1 reads SEHNR; CDR2 reads FQNEAQ (reference sequence). The CDR3 is made up of 15 amino acids. V was cut by 1 base and J by 4 bases, with 13 bases left in between.

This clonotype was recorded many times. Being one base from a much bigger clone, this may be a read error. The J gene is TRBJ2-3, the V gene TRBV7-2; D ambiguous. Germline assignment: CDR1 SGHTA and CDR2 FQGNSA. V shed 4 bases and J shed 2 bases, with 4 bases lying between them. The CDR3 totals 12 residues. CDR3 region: CASSSITDTQYF. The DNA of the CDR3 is TGTGCCAGCAGCTCCATCACAGATACGCAGTATTTT.

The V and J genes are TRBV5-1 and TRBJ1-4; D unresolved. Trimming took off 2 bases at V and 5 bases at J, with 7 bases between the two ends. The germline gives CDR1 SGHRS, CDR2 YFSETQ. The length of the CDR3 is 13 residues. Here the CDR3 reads CASSFGVNEKLFF. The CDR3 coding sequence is TGCGCCAGCAGCTTCGGGGTAAATGAAAAACTGTTTTTT.

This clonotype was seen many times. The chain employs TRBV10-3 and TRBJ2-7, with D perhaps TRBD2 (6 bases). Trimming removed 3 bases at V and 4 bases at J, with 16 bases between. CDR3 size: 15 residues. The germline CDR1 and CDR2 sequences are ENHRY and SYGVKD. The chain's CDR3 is CAISDRAGRTYEQYF. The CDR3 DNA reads TGTGCCATCAGTGACCGAGCAGGGAGGACTTACGAGCAGTACTTC.

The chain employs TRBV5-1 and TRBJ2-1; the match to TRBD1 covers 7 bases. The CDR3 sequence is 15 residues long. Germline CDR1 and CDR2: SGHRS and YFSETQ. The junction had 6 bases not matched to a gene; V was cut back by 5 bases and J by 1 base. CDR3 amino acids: CASSLWTGSYNEQFF. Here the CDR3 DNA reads TGCGCCAGCAGTCTATGGACAGGTTCCTACAATGAGCAGTTCTTC.

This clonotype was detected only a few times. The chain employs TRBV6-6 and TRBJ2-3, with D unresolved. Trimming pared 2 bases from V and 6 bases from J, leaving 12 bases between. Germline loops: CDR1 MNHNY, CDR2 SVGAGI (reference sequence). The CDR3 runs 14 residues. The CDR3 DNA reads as TGTGCCAGCAGTTACCTGGCCCCCGGGGATACGCAGTATTTT. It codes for CASSYLAPGDTQYF.

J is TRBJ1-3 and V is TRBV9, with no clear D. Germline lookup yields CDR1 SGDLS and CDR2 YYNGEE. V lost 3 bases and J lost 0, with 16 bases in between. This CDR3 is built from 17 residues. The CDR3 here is CASSGYNSLISGNTIYF. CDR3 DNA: TGTGCCAGCAGCGGCTACAACAGCCTTATCTCTGGAAACACCATATATTTT.

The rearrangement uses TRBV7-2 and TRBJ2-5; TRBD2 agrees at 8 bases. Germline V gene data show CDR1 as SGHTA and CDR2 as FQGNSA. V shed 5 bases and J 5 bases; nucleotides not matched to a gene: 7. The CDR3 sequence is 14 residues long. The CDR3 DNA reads TGTGCCAGCAGCCCGACTAGCGCTTCGGAGACCCAGTACTTC. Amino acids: CASSPTSASETQYF.

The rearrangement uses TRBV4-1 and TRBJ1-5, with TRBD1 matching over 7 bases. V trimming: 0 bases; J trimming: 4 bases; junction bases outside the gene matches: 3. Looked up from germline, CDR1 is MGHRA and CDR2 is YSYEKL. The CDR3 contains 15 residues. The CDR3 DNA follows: TGCGCCAGCAGCCAAGAGACAGGGTTGAATCAGCCCCAGCATTTT. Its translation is CASSQETGLNQPQHF.

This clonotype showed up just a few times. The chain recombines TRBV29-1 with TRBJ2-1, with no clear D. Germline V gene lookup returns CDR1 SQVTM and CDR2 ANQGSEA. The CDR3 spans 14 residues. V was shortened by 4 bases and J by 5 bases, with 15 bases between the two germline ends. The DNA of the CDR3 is TGCAGCGTTGTAGGCCACCATTCCCACAATGAGCAGTTCTTC. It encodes CSVVGHHSHNEQFF.

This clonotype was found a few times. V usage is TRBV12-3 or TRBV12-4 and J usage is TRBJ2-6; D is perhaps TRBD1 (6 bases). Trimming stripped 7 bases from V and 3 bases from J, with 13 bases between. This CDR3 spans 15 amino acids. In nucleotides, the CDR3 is TGTGCCAGCAAAATTCAGGGGTTTGGGGCCAACGTCCTGACTTTC. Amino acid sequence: CASKIQGFGANVLTF.

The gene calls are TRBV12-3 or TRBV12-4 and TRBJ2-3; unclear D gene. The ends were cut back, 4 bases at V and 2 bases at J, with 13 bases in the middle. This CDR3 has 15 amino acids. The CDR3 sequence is CASSSLRLITDTQYF. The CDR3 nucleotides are TGTGCCAGCAGTTCCCTACGACTGATCACAGATACGCAGTATTTT.

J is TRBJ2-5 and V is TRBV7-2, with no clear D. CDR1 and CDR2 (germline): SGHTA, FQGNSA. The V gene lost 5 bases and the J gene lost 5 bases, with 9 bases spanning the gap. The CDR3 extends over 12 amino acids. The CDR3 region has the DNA TGTGCCAGCAGCCAATACCCGGAGACCCAGTACTTC. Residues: CASSQYPETQYF.

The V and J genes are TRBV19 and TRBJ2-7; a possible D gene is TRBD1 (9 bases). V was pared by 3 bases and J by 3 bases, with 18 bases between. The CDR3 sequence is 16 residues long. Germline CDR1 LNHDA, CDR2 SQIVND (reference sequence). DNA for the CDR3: TGTGCCAGTAGTATCCGCGGGGGGACAGGGCACTACGAGCAGTACTTC. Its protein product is CASSIRGGTGHYEQYF. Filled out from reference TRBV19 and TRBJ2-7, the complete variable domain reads DGGITQSPKYLFRKEGQNVTLSCEQNLNHDAMYWYRQDPGQGLRLIYYSQIVNDFQKGDIAEGYSVSREKKESFPLTVTSAQKNPTAFYLCASSIRGGTGHYEQYFGPGTRLTVT.